These 21 T cell receptor beta chains share one sample of origin, sequenced in a study of cytomegalovirus exposure and HLA in healthy donors. The PCR used 60 Vbeta and 13 Jbeta primers. Sequenced by immunoSEQ multiplex PCR; TCRdb stores in-frame clones only, minus some. The table shows about 180,000 clones, with about three quarters occurring only once. The sample consisted of PBMCs. Receptor source: a man aged 40-55 years in good health and CMV-seronegative.

This chain joins TRBV12-2 and TRBJ1-2. TRBV12-2 is marked as a pseudogene. The CDR3 runs to 15 residues. The CDR3 loop is CASRLDYDGYYGYTF. The CDR3 coding sequence is TGTGCAAGTCGCTTAGACTACGACGGATACTATGGCTACACCTTC.

This clone was seen a handful of times. The chain links TRBV7-6 to TRBJ2-3; 14 bases line up with TRBD2. This CDR3 region has 17 residues. The trim removed 3 bases at V and 2 bases at J, leaving 4 bases unmatched. Germline lookup yields CDR1 SGHVS and CDR2 FNYEAQ. CDR3 in DNA: TGTGCCAGCAGCTTGGAGACTAGCGGGGGGGTCACAGATACGCAGTATTTT. It translates to CASSLETSGGVTDTQYF.

The CDR3 loop is CASSPMGREQYF. In nucleotides, the CDR3 is TGTGCCAGCTCTCCAATGGGGCGCGAGCAGTACTTC. This chain connects TRBV18 to TRBJ2-7; a weak D match, TRBD1 (5 bases). CDR3 length equals 12 residues. Germline CDR1 and CDR2: KGHSH and LQKENI. Trimming pared 6 bases from V and 6 bases from J, leaving 12 bases between.

This sequence joins TRBV27 and TRBJ1-5, with 8 bases that match TRBD1. This CDR3 has 14 residues. V lost 3 bases and J lost 5; bases outside the gene matches: 3. CDR1 MNHEY and CDR2 SMNVEV come from the germline V gene (reference sequence). In nucleotides, the CDR3 is TGTGCCAGCAGTTTGACAGGGGTCGATCAGCCCCAGCATTTT. Its translation is CASSLTGVDQPQHF.

Here the CDR3 DNA reads TGTGCCAGCAGCTTTGAAAGGGGTGGCTACGAGCAGTACTTC. Residues: CASSFERGGYEQYF. This chain links TRBV11-2 with TRBJ2-7; a weak D match, TRBD1 (5 bases). V dropped 3 bases and J dropped 3 bases, with 12 bases sitting between them. Germline values: CDR1 SGHAT, CDR2 FQNNGV. CDR3 length equals 14 residues.

This sequence joins TRBV7-2 and TRBJ2-7; 8 positions agree with TRBD2. Germline V CDR1 and CDR2: SGHTA, FQGNSA. This CDR3 region has 15 residues. The junction had 8 bases not matched to a gene; V was cut back by 5 bases and J by 2 bases. CDR3 amino acids: CASSLTSGPTYEQYF. DNA for the CDR3: TGTGCCAGCAGCCTCACTAGCGGACCAACCTACGAGCAGTACTTC.

The rearrangement joins TRBV5-1 to TRBJ1-4, with D maybe TRBD1 (6 bases). Germline V gene sequence: CDR1 SGHRS, CDR2 YFSETQ. The CDR3 sequence is 15 residues long. V was pared by 4 bases and J by 5 bases, with 15 bases between. The CDR3 DNA is TGCGCCAGCAGCGATACAGGGTCAGGCAATGAAAAACTGTTTTTT. Translation gives CASSDTGSGNEKLFF.

The chain combines TRBV7-9 with TRBJ1-2; 7 bases agree with TRBD1. The germline gives CDR1 SEHNR, CDR2 FQNEAQ (reference sequence). This CDR3 region has 13 residues. The ends lost 4 bases at V and 4 bases at J; junction bases unmatched: 3. CDR3 sequence reads: CASSSTGRYGYTF. DNA of the CDR3: TGTGCCAGCAGCTCGACAGGGCGCTATGGCTACACCTTC.

The J gene is TRBJ2-2, the V gene TRBV7-9, with TRBD2 matching over 7 bases. Trimming took 0 bases from V and 7 from J; bases not matched to a gene: 5. Looked up from germline, CDR1 is SEHNR and CDR2 is FQNEAQ (reference sequence). The CDR3 has 15 residues. The DNA for the CDR3 is TGTGCCAGCAGCTTAGCCCCAGGGAGGGGCGGGGAGCTGTTTTTT. This sequence encodes CASSLAPGRGGELFF.

This chain links TRBV19 with TRBJ2-5; the match to TRBD1 covers 9 bases. The CDR3 is 15 amino acids. Germline V gene data show CDR1 as LNHDA and CDR2 as SQIVND (reference sequence). After removal of 2 bases from V and 5 bases from J, the junction contained 6 bases not matched to a gene. CDR3 sequence reads: CASSILGTGMETQYF. The CDR3 nucleotides are TGTGCCAGTAGTATATTGGGGACAGGGATGGAGACCCAGTACTTC.

The J gene is TRBJ1-4, the V gene TRBV5-6; 9 positions agree with TRBD1. Losses at the gene ends were 1 base for V and 8 bases for J; bases not matched to a gene: 18. Germline values: CDR1 SGHDT, CDR2 YYEEEE. The CDR3 consists of 19 residues. In DNA form, the CDR3 reads TGTGCCAGCAGCTTGCGTAAGGGGACAGGGCCGTTTAATGAGGAAAAACTGTTTTTT. Protein product: CASSLRKGTGPFNEEKLFF.

This sequence joins TRBV15 and TRBJ1-6; D gene ambiguous. This CDR3 contains 12 residues. The V end was cut by 3 bases, the J end by 7 bases, with 4 bases between. From germline, CDR1 is LNHNV and CDR2 YYDKDF (reference sequence). The CDR3 here is CATSRANSPLHF. Written as DNA, the CDR3 is TGTGCCACCAGCAGGGCAAATTCACCCCTCCACTTT.

Comment on this clone: Other DNA sequences of this sample code for an identical CDR3. The rearrangement links TRBV29-1 to TRBJ2-7; 8 bases are shared with TRBD1. J lost 4 bases, V lost 3 bases, and 2 bases had no gene match. Germline V gives CDR1 SQVTM, CDR2 ANQGSEA. The length of the CDR3 is 12 residues. CDR3 nucleotide sequence: TGCAGCGTTGACGGGACAGGATACGAGCAGTACTTC. It yields the protein CSVDGTGYEQYF.

This chain uses TRBV10-3 with TRBJ2-3, with 13 nucleotides matching TRBD2. The ends lost 5 bases at V and 2 bases at J; junction bases unmatched: 4. CDR1 is ENHRY and CDR2 is SYGVKD in the germline V gene. The CDR3 covers 16 residues. The CDR3 spells CAISFGTSGNTDTQYF. Written as DNA, the CDR3 is TGTGCCATCAGTTTCGGGACTAGCGGGAACACAGATACGCAGTATTTT.

CDR3 coding DNA: TGTGCCAGCAGCGTAGGGTTGACGGGGGAGCGCACTGAAGCTTTCTTT. Protein: CASSVGLTGERTEAFF. The chain is built from TRBV9 and TRBJ1-1; D is perhaps TRBD1 (5 bases). Trimming cost V 0 bases and J 4 bases, with 16 bases left between them. In germline, CDR1 is SGDLS, CDR2 YYNGEE. The CDR3 extends over 16 amino acids.

The count of this clone is one. The chain has TRBV5-6 and TRBJ2-1; TRBD2 agrees at 8 bases. The CDR3 is made up of 15 amino acids. Germline assignment: CDR1 SGHDT and CDR2 YYEEEE. After removal of 1 base from V and 4 bases from J, the junction contained 4 bases not matched to a gene. CDR3: CASSLRLAGYNEQFF. CDR3 coding DNA: TGTGCCAGCAGCTTGCGCCTAGCGGGTTACAATGAGCAGTTCTTC. Drawing the rest from reference TRBV5-6 and TRBJ2-1, the complete variable domain is DAGVTQSPTHLIKTRGQQVTLRCSPKSGHDTVSWYQQALGQGPQFIFQYYEEEERQRGNFPDRFSGHQFPNYSSELNVNALLLGDSALYLCASSLRLAGYNEQFFGPGTRLTVL.

The chain recombines TRBV7-3 with TRBJ2-3; D ambiguous. Trimming took off 4 bases at V and 4 bases at J, with 9 bases between the two ends. The germline V gene encodes CDR1 SGHTA and CDR2 FQGTGA. There are 13 residues in the CDR3. The DNA of the CDR3 is TGTGCCAGCAGCTCAAAGGAGTCAGATACGCAGTATTTT. It is translated as CASSSKESDTQYF.

DNA for the CDR3: TGCAGCGCCGGGGACAGGGGCGCGAACACCGGGGAGCTGTTTTTT. Translated: CSAGDRGANTGELFF. This rearrangement joins TRBV29-1 to TRBJ2-2; 10 nucleotides line up with TRBD1. This CDR3 is 15 amino acids long. Germline trimming cut 7 bases from V and 0 bases from J; bases unmatched to any gene: 5. The V gene's germline CDR1 is SQVTM and CDR2 ANQGSEA.

This rearrangement joins TRBV4-3 to TRBJ1-6; TRBD1 aligns across 10 bases. The CDR3 loop spans 14 amino acids. V lost 4 bases and J lost 11; bases outside the gene matches: 5. Per germline, CDR1 LGHNA and CDR2 YSLEER. In DNA form, the CDR3 reads TGCGCCAGCAGCCCGGACAGGGGGGAAGCACCCCTCCACTTT. Translating gives CASSPDRGEAPLHF.

The chain recombines TRBV9 with TRBJ2-7; 9 bases are shared with TRBD2. The germline V gene has CDR1 SGDLS and CDR2 YYNGEE. The V and J ends lost 0 bases and 3 bases, in that order; junction bases with no gene match: 7. This CDR3 spans 16 amino acids. The CDR3 is CASSVDGLAGIYEQYF. The DNA for the CDR3 is TGTGCCAGCAGCGTAGACGGTCTAGCGGGAATCTACGAGCAGTACTTC.

The chain recombines TRBV5-6 with TRBJ2-5; the D is unclear. Germline V gene lookup returns CDR1 SGHDT and CDR2 YYEEEE. V gave up 6 bases and J gave up 4 bases, with 13 bases separating them. The CDR3 sequence is 13 residues long. CDR3 nucleotides: TGTGCCAGCACCGTCCTACCCGGAGAGACCCAGTACTTC. This sequence encodes CASTVLPGETQYF.